This T cell receptor (beta chain) was sequenced in a study of PD-1 blockade in classical Hodgkin lymphoma. Each of the patients experienced relapse following autologous stem cell transplantation, and their brentuximab vedotin exposure differed. TCRdb's copy holds only in-frame clones and misses some; the assay was immunoSEQ multiplex PCR. The repertoire holds about 46,000 clones, with over 70% as singletons. This CDR3 region has 15 residues. Trimming shortened V by 6 bases and J by 1 base, and 15 bases separated the two germline ends. The germline CDR1 and CDR2 sequences are MNHNY and SVGAGI (reference sequence).

Material: peripheral blood mononuclear cells (PBMCs), obtained before the second cycle of nivolumab. The TCR was taken from a human donor with classical Hodgkin lymphoma. The rearrangement links TRBV6-6 to TRBJ1-1; D is ambiguous. CDR3 sequence: CASRSLGRENTEAFF. CDR3 DNA: TGTGCCAGCAGATCCCTGGGAAGAGAGAACACTGAAGCTTTCTTT.